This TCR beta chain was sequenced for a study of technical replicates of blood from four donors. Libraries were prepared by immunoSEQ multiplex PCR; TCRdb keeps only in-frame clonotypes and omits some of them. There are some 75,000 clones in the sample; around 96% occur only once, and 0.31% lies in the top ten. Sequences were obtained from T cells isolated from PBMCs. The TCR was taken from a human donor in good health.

The CDR3 reads CASSLRLGSGETQYF. In DNA form, the CDR3 reads TGTGCCAGCAGCTTGCGGCTGGGGAGTGGGGAGACCCAGTACTTC. The chain joins TRBV11-2 to TRBJ2-5; D perhaps matches TRBD2 (5 bases). Trimming removed 3 bases at V and 5 bases at J, with 16 bases between. The CDR3 is made up of 15 amino acids. Germline CDR1 and CDR2: SGHAT and FQNNGV.